The source of this T cell receptor (beta chain) is a study of blood T cell repertoires in COVID-19. Germline V gene sequence: CDR1 ENHRY, CDR2 SYGVKD. Losses at the gene ends were 7 bases for V and 0 bases for J; bases not matched to a gene: 5. There are 15 residues in the CDR3. This clone was picked up a small number of times. Using immunoSEQ multiplex PCR, the repertoire was profiled, and TCRdb retains in-frame clones only, with some absent. The sample consists of more than 200,000 clones, over 70% of them appearing once. The receptor comes from a woman aged 80 or older with acute or convalescent COVID-19. Specimen: peripheral blood. The gene calls are TRBV10-3 and TRBJ2-3, with TRBD2 matching over 9 bases. In DNA, the CDR3 is TGTGCCATCATGCGGGGGGGCCCTAGCACAGATACGCAGTATTTT. Protein sequence: CAIMRGGPSTDTQYF.